In this sample, the clone carrying this T cell receptor beta chain turned up a few times. V was trimmed by 5 bases and J by 7 bases, leaving 9 bases between them. The CDR3 is made up of 12 amino acids. Germline CDR1 and CDR2: SGHTA and FQGNSA. This entry comes from a study of beta chain features in type 1 diabetes. Expressed TCRB transcripts got sequenced, as all isolated RNA was reverse transcribed. Sequenced by immunoSEQ multiplex PCR; TCRdb stores in-frame clones only, minus some. The sample yields roughly 300,000 clones, less than 9.5% seen once. V and J are TRBV7-2 and TRBJ1-3; D is ambiguous. The clonotype originates from a woman aged 18-29 years in good health. The sequenced sample was central memory CD4+ T cells from blood. The CDR3 sequence is CASSTTGNTIYF. The CDR3 DNA follows: TGTGCCAGCAGCACAACGGGGAACACCATATATTTT.